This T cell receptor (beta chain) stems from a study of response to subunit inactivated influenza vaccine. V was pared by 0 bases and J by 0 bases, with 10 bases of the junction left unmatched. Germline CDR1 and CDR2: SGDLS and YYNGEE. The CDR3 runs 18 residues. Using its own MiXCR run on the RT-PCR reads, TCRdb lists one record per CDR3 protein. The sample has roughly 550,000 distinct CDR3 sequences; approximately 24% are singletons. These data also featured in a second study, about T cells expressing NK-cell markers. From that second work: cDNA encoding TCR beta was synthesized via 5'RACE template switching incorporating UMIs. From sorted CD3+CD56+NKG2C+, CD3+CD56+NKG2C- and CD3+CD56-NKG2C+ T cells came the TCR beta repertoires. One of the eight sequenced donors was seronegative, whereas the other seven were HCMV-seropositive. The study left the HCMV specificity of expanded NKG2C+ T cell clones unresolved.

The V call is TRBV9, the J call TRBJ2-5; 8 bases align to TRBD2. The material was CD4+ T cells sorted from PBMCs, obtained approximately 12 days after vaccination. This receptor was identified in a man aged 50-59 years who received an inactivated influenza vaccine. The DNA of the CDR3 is TGTGCCAGCAGCGTAGCTACGAGTAGCGGGGAGAACCAAGAGACCCAGTACTTC. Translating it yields CASSVATSSGENQETQYF.